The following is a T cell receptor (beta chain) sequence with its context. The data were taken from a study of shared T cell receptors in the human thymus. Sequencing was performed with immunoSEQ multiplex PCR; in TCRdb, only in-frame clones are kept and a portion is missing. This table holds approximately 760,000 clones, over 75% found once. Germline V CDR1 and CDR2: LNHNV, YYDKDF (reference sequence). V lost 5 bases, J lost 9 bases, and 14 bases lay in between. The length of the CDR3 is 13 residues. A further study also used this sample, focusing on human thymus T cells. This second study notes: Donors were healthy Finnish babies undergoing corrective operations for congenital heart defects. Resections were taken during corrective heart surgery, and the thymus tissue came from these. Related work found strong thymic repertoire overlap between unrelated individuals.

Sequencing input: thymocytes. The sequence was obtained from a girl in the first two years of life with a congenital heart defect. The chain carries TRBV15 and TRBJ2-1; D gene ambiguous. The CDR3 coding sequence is TGTGCCACCAGCTCCTACAGTGGTGGTGAGCAGTTCTTC. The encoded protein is CATSSYSGGEQFF. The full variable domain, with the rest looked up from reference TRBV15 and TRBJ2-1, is DAMVIQNPRYQVTQFGKPVTLSCSQTLNHNVMYWYQQKSSQAPKLLFHYYDKDFNNEADTPDNFQSRRPNTSFCFLDIRSPGLGDTAMYLCATSSYSGGEQFFGPGTRLTVL.